Below, 18 T cell receptor beta chains from the same sample are listed, as sequenced in a study of T cell changes during pregnancy in multiple sclerosis. Here immunoSEQ multiplex PCR was the method, and the copy in TCRdb shows in-frame clones only, minus some. The sample lists around 60,000 clones, around 97% occurring once. The sequencing here drew on CD8+ T cells from peripheral blood mononuclear cells, taken after pregnancy. The origin of the receptors is a female donor with multiple sclerosis, enrolled in a pregnancy study.

This clone was seen just once. This chain uses TRBV7-8 with TRBJ1-4; 8 positions agree with TRBD1. Germline assignment: CDR1 SGHVS and CDR2 FQNEAQ. The CDR3 runs to 17 residues. Unmatched junction bases numbered 9, after V lost 1 base and J lost 5 bases. The CDR3 loop is CASSLGPPGTGNEKLFF. CDR3 bases: TGTGCCAGCAGCTTAGGCCCCCCGGGGACAGGAAATGAAAAACTGTTTTTT. Supplemented by reference TRBV7-8 and TRBJ1-4, the full variable domain reads GAGVSQSPRYKVAKRGQDVALRCDPISGHVSLFWYQQALGQGPEFLTYFQNEAQLDKSGLPSDRFFAERPEGSVSTLKIQRTQQEDSAVYLCASSLGPPGTGNEKLFFGSGTQLSVL.

This chain joins TRBV27 and TRBJ2-2; 9 bases line up with TRBD2. From germline, CDR1 is MNHEY and CDR2 SMNVEV (reference sequence). CDR3 length: 19 residues. V lost 2 bases to trimming and J lost 4 bases; unmatched junction nucleotides: 14. The CDR3 sequence is CASSLGTSGRPPGTGELFF. CDR3 DNA sequence: TGTGCCAGCAGTTTAGGCACTAGCGGGCGCCCCCCGGGCACCGGGGAGCTGTTTTTT.

J is TRBJ2-1 and V is TRBV5-1, with 8 bases lining up with TRBD2. The CDR3 length is 17 residues. Germline loops: CDR1 SGHRS, CDR2 YFSETQ. The ends lost 1 base at V and 6 bases at J; junction bases unmatched: 12. This chain's CDR3 is CASSLHFLREGLNEQFF. In DNA, the CDR3 is TGCGCCAGCAGCTTGCATTTCCTCCGGGAGGGCCTCAATGAGCAGTTCTTC.

The chain employs TRBV27 and TRBJ1-2, with D unresolved. CDR3 length: 14 amino acids. CDR1 is MNHEY, CDR2 SMNVEV, per germline (reference sequence). V gave up 3 bases and J gave up 7 bases, with 15 bases separating them. In nucleotides, the CDR3 is TGTGCCAGCAGTTTCAGGTTGGGCGCCTCTGGCTACACCTTC. Its protein is CASSFRLGASGYTF.

The chain links TRBV27 to TRBJ2-2; D is undetermined. CDR1 MNHEY and CDR2 SMNVEV come from the germline V gene (reference sequence). Trimming pared 0 bases from V and 5 bases from J, leaving 13 bases between. CDR3 length: 16 residues. CDR3 residues: CASSLSPPRKTGELFF. The CDR3, as DNA: TGTGCCAGCAGTTTATCTCCCCCTAGAAAAACCGGGGAGCTGTTTTTT.

The chain is built from TRBV27 and TRBJ2-1, with 7 bases that match TRBD2. The V gene's germline CDR1 is MNHEY and CDR2 SMNVEV (reference sequence). CDR3 length equals 15 residues. V lost 1 base and J lost 10; bases outside the gene matches: 10. The CDR3 reads CASSLYAGVRSEQFF. The CDR3 DNA is TGTGCCAGCAGTTTATACGCGGGAGTTCGGAGCGAGCAGTTCTTC.

The chain carries TRBV9 and TRBJ2-5; 14 nucleotides agree with TRBD2. V gave up 3 bases and J gave up 2 bases; unmatched junction bases: 3. The CDR3 sequence is 16 residues long. Germline values: CDR1 SGDLS, CDR2 YYNGEE. This CDR3 is CASSEGLAGVQETQYF. For the CDR3, the DNA is TGTGCCAGCAGCGAGGGACTAGCGGGAGTTCAAGAGACCCAGTACTTC.

The chain has TRBV7-9 and TRBJ1-2, with 9 bases matching TRBD1. Trimming at V came to 1 base and at J to 2 bases, leaving 8 bases not matched to a gene. The CDR3 loop spans 17 amino acids. The germline CDR1 and CDR2 sequences are SEHNR and FQNEAQ (reference sequence). This CDR3 reads CASSLGSGQGSNYGYTF. CDR3 bases: TGTGCCAGCAGCTTAGGTAGCGGACAGGGGAGCAACTATGGCTACACCTTC.

V is TRBV6-1 and J is TRBJ2-2; D might be TRBD2 (7 bases). V gave up 2 bases and J gave up 0 bases, with 16 bases separating them. Germline assignment: CDR1 MNHNS and CDR2 SASEGT. The CDR3 is made up of 18 amino acids. The CDR3, as DNA: TGTGCCAGCAGTGAAAAGGGGGACTACCTCGCGAACACCGGGGAGCTGTTTTTT. It specifies CASSEKGDYLANTGELFF.

This chain joins TRBV19 and TRBJ1-5; a possible D gene is TRBD1 (6 bases). V was clipped by 8 bases and J by 5 bases, with 10 bases between them. Germline CDR1 LNHDA, CDR2 SQIVND (reference sequence). The CDR3 is 12 residues long. DNA of the CDR3: TGTGCCAGTGCGACAGGTTATCAGCCCCAGCATTTT. Amino acids: CASATGYQPQHF.

The chain recombines TRBV19 with TRBJ2-7; 7 bases agree with TRBD2. Germline V gene lookup returns CDR1 LNHDA and CDR2 SQIVND (reference sequence). This CDR3 spans 13 amino acids. The ends lost 3 bases at V and 5 bases at J; junction bases unmatched: 4. DNA of the CDR3: TGTGCCAGTAGTATTGGGACTATGAACGAGCAGTACTTC. Translation: CASSIGTMNEQYF.

CDR3 nucleotide sequence: TGTGCCTGGGTGGGGGGAGCCAGCTCCTACAATGAGCAGTTCTTC. This encodes CAWVGGASSYNEQFF. The chain couples TRBV30 to TRBJ2-1, with D maybe TRBD2 (6 bases). The CDR3 loop spans 15 amino acids. Germline V lookup: CDR1 GTSNPN, CDR2 SVGIG (reference sequence). Trimming took 5 bases from V and 0 from J, leaving 14 bases between them.

The genes are TRBV4-3 and TRBJ2-7; D is perhaps TRBD2 (6 bases). CDR1 LGHNA and CDR2 YSLEER come from the germline V gene. The CDR3 is made up of 14 amino acids. The V end was cut by 2 bases, the J end by 2 bases, with 10 bases between. The CDR3 sequence: CASSQSTGAYEQYF. CDR3 in DNA: TGCGCCAGCAGCCAAAGTACGGGGGCCTACGAGCAGTACTTC.

The chain uses TRBV28 and TRBJ1-5; 9 nucleotides line up with TRBD1. V gave up 1 base and J gave up 2 bases; unmatched junction bases: 6. The CDR3 has 17 amino acids. Germline V lookup: CDR1 MDHEN, CDR2 SYDVKM. CDR3 sequence (DNA): TGTGCCAGCAGTTTATCGCCGGGACAGGGTGGCAATCAGCCCCAGCATTTT. Translation: CASSLSPGQGGNQPQHF. Full variable domain (remainder filled in from reference TRBV28 and TRBJ1-5): DVKVTQSSRYLVKRTGEKVFLECVQDMDHENMFWYRQDPGLGLRLIYFSYDVKMKEKGDIPEGYSVSREKKERFSLILESASTNQTSMYLCASSLSPGQGGNQPQHFGDGTRLSIL.

The chain has TRBV30 and TRBJ2-7; 9 bases agree with TRBD2. Germline CDR1 reads GTSNPN; CDR2 reads SVGIG (reference sequence). Unmatched junction bases numbered 2, after V lost 1 base and J lost 4 bases. This CDR3 contains 13 residues. The CDR3 DNA is TGTGCCTGGAGTGGGCTAGCGGGATACGAGCAGTACTTC. Its protein is CAWSGLAGYEQYF. Drawing the rest from reference TRBV30 and TRBJ2-7, the complete variable domain is SQTIHQWPATLVQPVGSPLSLECTVEGTSNPNLYWYRQAAGRGLQLLFYSVGIGQISSEVPQNLSASRPQDRQFILSSKKLLLSDSGFYLCAWSGLAGYEQYFGPGTRLTVT.

V usage is TRBV27 and J usage is TRBJ2-5; possible D gene TRBD2, 5 bases. CDR3 size: 11 residues. Trimming removed 3 bases at V and 11 bases at J, with 10 bases between. CDR1 MNHEY and CDR2 SMNVEV come from the germline V gene (reference sequence). DNA for the CDR3: TGTGCCAGCAGTTTCCTTGGGGAGCAGTACTTC. Translating gives CASSFLGEQYF.

The V gene is TRBV7-8, the J gene TRBJ2-7; 9 positions match TRBD1. The germline V gene encodes CDR1 SGHVS and CDR2 FQNEAQ. The CDR3 is 14 residues long. J lost 6 bases, V lost 5 bases, and 8 bases had no gene match. The CDR3 loop is CASSPGTGRSEQYF. DNA for the CDR3: TGTGCCAGCAGCCCAGGGACAGGGAGGTCCGAGCAGTACTTC.

The V and J genes are TRBV7-6 and TRBJ2-5, with D hard to call. Germline CDR1 reads SGHVS; CDR2 reads FNYEAQ. Trimming took 1 base from V and 5 from J, leaving 14 bases between them. The CDR3 consists of 15 residues. The DNA of the CDR3 is TGTGCCAGCAGCTTAGATCCGGGTACTTTGGAGACCCAGTACTTC. It encodes CASSLDPGTLETQYF. Looking up the rest from reference TRBV7-6 and TRBJ2-5 gives the full variable domain: GAGVSQSPRYKVTKRGQDVALRCDPISGHVSLYWYRQALGQGPEFLTYFNYEAQQDKSGLPNDRFSAERPEGSISTLTIQRTEQRDSAMYRCASSLDPGTLETQYFGPGTRLLVL.